The present entry profiles one T cell receptor (beta chain) with its context. This same CDR3 is encoded by further DNA sequences in the sample. These data are taken from a study of blood T cell repertoires in COVID-19. Study overall: From T cells, B-cell-depleted T cells, or PBMCs came the material, which was cDNA or gDNA.

Authors' data handling: Estimation of nucleated cell counts was performed using reference gene primer amplification. TCRdb's table, derived via immunoSEQ multiplex PCR, lists solely in-frame clones and lacks some. The DNA was the basis for D and trimming; V, J and clone size are from that table. The table has 150,000 to 200,000 clones, about 81% seen once; the top ten hold roughly a fifth. V dropped 2 bases and J dropped 1 base, with 5 bases sitting between them. The germline gives CDR1 SNHLY, CDR2 FYNNEI. The CDR3 is made up of 14 amino acids. J is TRBJ2-2 and V is TRBV2; no clear D gene. This sequence was found in a woman older than 75 with acute or convalescent COVID-19. Sequencing used peripheral blood. CDR3 nucleotides: TGTGCCAGCAGTGAAAGCCGGAACACCGGGGAGCTGTTTTTT. Its translation is CASSESRNTGELFF.